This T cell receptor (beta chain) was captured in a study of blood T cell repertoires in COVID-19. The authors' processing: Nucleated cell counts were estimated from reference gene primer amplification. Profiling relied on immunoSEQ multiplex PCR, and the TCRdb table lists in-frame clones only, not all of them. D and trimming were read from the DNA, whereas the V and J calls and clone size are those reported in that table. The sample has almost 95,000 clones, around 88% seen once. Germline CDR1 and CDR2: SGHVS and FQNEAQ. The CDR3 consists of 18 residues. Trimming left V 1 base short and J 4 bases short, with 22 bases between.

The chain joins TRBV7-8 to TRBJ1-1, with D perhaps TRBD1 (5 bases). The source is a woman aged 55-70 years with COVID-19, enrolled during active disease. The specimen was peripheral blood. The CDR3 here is CASSLEYAGSGLATEAFF. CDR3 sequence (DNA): TGTGCCAGCAGCTTAGAGTATGCAGGGTCAGGGTTGGCCACTGAAGCTTTCTTT.